This T cell receptor beta chain was captured in a study of spatial heterogeneity in lung cancer (dated by TCRdb to the late 2010s). Concerning the study at large: Beta-chain transcripts were consistently detected in greater numbers than alpha-chain transcripts, which likely reflects a higher abundance of beta-chain transcripts. In non-small cell lung cancer, the study quantitatively compared TCR alpha and beta repertoires across several tumor regions, matched nontumor lung, and blood. At surgery, over 200 tumor regions, 61 to 75 matched nontumor lung samples and 45 to 60 PBMC samples were TCR-sequenced for both alpha and beta chains. In the raw uncorrected reads, each unique combination of TCR and UMI appeared on average more than ten times. Nonsynonymous mutation counts, determined by whole-exome sequencing of tumor tissue, were related to features of the TCR repertoire. Overall study results and their limits: Additional single-cell paired TCR alpha and beta sequencing was considered necessary to confirm, at a functional level, the hypothesis that regional TCRs recognize regional mutations. Ubiquitous expanded tumor TCRs were detected in blood more often at tumor resection than at routine follow-up.

Concerning this clonotype itself: Its recognized antigen is unknown. Base qualities are not provided; no much larger clone lies one nucleotide away.

What this sample's time point label stands for: sample taken at primary tumor resection. Donors were 72 patients with early-stage, untreated non-small cell lung cancer from the lung TRACERx cohort. Without any cell sorting, TCR sequencing was performed on whole RNA extracted either from tumor and nontumor lung tissue or from cryopreserved PBMC samples. Patients were selected for TCR sequencing only if sufficient RNA was available from at least two tumor regions. V is trimmed back by 6 bases and J by 0 bases, and the junction contains 7 bases that no gene match accounts for. The germline V gene (reference sequence) gives CDR1 as WNHNN and CDR2 as SYGVQD. CDR3 length: 15 amino acids, cysteine to phenylalanine. This entry keeps only the CDR3 DNA: 45 bases, framed from base 1. The receptor library was made with 5' RACE. Instrument used: NextSeq 500. To allow correction of PCR and sequencing errors, the TCR library protocol tagged every TCR cDNA molecule with a unique molecular identifier. The authors' analysis ran thus. Decombinator tools were used for TCR identification, UMI-based error correction and CDR3 extraction. TCRs above a frequency of 2 per 1,000, corresponding to the top 1% of the tumor frequency distribution, were defined as expanded. Renyi diversity was calculated using the R vegan package after each repertoire was subsampled 100 times to 5,000 TCRs. To build CDR3 similarity networks, amino acid triplet string-kernel similarity was used, and CDR3s were connected when their pairwise similarity was above 0.82. The raw public data were reprocessed by TCRdb itself: fastp quality trimming at Q25, MiXCR clonotype calling, in-frame beta chains only. Every distinct CDR3 protein forms one entry, paired with its most common genes and DNA. It is TCRdb's table, rather than the study itself, that gives the V and J calls and clone size. The sample records around 11,000 distinct CDR3 sequences, about 5.7% of which are singletons. Together, the top ten hold around 30% of the sample.

The V and J genes are TRBV10-1 and TRBJ2-7; 8 bases in the junction line up with TRBD2. Sequenced material: PBMCs, taken at surgery. This receptor was obtained from a male donor with early-stage non-small cell lung cancer. The DNA sequence is as follows: TGCGCCAGCAGAGACGGGGGGGGGATCTCCTACGAGCAGTACTTC. Its product reads: CASRDGGGISYEQYF.